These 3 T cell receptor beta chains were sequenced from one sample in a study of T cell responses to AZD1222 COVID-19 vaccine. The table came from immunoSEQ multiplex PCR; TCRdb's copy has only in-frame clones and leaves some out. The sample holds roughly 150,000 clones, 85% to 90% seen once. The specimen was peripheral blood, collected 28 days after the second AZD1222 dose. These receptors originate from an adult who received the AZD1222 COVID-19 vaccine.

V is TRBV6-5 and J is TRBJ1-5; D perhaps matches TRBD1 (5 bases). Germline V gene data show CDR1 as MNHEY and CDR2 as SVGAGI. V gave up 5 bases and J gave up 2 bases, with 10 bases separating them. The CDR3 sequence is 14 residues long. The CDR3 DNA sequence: TGTGCCAGCAGTATGGGACGGGGCAATCAGCCCCAGCATTTT. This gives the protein CASSMGRGNQPQHF.

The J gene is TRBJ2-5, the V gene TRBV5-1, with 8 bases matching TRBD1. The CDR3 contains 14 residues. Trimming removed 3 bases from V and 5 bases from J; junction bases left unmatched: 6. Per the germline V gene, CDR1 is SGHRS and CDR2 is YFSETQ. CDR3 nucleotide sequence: TGCGCCAGCAGCTCGTCAGGGGGCTACGAGACCCAGTACTTC. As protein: CASSSSGGYETQYF.

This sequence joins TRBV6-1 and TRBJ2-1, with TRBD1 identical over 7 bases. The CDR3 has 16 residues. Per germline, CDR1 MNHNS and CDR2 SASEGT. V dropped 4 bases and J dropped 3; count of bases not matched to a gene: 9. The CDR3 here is CASSGRGTAVYNEQFF. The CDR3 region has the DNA TGTGCCAGCAGTGGCCGTGGGACAGCGGTCTACAATGAGCAGTTCTTC.